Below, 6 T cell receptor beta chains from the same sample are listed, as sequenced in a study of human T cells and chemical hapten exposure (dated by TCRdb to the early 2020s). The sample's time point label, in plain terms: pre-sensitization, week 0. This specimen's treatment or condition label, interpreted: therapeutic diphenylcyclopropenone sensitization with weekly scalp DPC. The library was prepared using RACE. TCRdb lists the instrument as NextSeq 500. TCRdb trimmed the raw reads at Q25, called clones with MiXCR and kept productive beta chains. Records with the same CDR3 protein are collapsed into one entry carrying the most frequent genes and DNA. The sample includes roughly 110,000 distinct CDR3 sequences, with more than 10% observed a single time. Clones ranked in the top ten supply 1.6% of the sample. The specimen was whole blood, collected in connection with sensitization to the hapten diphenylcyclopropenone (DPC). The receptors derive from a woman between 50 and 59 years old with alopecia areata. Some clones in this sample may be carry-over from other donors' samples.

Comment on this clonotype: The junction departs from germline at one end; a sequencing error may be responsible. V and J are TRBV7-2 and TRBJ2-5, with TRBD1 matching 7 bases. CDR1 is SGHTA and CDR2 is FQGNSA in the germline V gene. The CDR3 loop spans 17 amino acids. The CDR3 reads CVSSRLSGTVNQETQYF. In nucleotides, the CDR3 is TGTGTCAGCAGCCGTCTATCCGGGACAGTGAACCAAGAGACCCAGTACTTC.

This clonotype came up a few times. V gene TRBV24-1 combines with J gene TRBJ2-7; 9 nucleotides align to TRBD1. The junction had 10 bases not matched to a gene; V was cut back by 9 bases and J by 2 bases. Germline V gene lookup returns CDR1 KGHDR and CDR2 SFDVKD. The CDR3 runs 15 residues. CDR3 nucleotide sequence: TGTGCCACCGAGAACGGGGGACAGGGTACCTACGAGCAGTACTTC. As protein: CATENGGQGTYEQYF.

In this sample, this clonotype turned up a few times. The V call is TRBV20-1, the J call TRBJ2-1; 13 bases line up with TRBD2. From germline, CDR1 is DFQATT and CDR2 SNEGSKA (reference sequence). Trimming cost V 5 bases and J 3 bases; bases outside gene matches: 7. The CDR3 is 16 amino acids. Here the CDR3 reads CSAVGTSGDDYNEQFF. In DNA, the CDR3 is TGCAGTGCTGTCGGGACTAGCGGGGATGACTACAATGAGCAGTTCTTC.

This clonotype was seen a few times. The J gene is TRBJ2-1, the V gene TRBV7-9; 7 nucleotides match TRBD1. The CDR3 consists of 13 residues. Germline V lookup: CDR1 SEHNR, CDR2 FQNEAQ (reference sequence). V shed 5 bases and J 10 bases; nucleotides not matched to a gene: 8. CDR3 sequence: CASSLPDRVEQFF. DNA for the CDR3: TGTGCCAGCAGCCTACCCGACAGGGTGGAGCAGTTCTTC.

CDR3 DNA sequence: TGCGCCAGCAGTGAGGGGTCGTTAGGTTTCAACTATGGCTACACCTTC. Translated, it gives CASSEGSLGFNYGYTF. The chain uses TRBV10-2 and TRBJ1-2; D gene uncertain. Trimming left V 2 bases short and J 2 bases short, with 15 bases between. The CDR3 length is 16 residues. The germline gives CDR1 WSHSY, CDR2 SAAADI.

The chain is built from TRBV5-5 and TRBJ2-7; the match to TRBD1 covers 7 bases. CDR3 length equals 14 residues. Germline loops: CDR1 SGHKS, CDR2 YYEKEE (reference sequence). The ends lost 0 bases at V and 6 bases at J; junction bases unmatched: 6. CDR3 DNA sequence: TGTGCCAGCAGCTTGGGACAGGGCCAGGGCGAGCAGTACTTC. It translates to CASSLGQGQGEQYF.